These 23 T cell receptor beta chains were all obtained from the same sample, sequenced in a study of human T cells and chemical hapten exposure. MiXCR, run by TCRdb on the RACE reads, gives a single entry per CDR3 protein. The data hold about 42,000 distinct CDR3 sequences, with roughly an eighth observed a single time. As to time point: pre-sensitization, week 0. The treatment was: therapeutic diphenylcyclopropenone sensitization with weekly scalp DPC. Material: whole blood, obtained in connection with sensitization to the hapten diphenylcyclopropenone (DPC). The receptors here all came from a woman under 40 with alopecia areata. Some clones in this sample may be carry-over from other donors' samples.

V gene TRBV6-2 or TRBV6-3 combines with J gene TRBJ1-5, with 8 positions matching TRBD1. Germline values: CDR1 MNHEY, CDR2 SVGEGT. There are 15 residues in the CDR3. J lost 3 bases, V lost 6 bases, and 7 bases had no gene match. The chain's CDR3 is CASRTGGRNNQPQHF. CDR3 bases: TGTGCCAGCAGAACAGGGGGGAGGAACAATCAGCCCCAGCATTTT.

The CDR3 protein is CSAHLALNTGELFF. The CDR3 nucleotides read TGCAGTGCTCATCTAGCTTTGAACACCGGGGAGCTGTTTTTT. This chain joins TRBV20-1 and TRBJ2-2; maybe TRBD2 (5 bases). V lost 5 bases and J 1 base, leaving 11 bases between the germline ends. This CDR3 has 14 amino acids. Germline CDR1 and CDR2: DFQATT and SNEGSKA (reference sequence).

The chain is built from TRBV6-2 or TRBV6-3 and TRBJ2-2; D gene ambiguous. CDR1 is MNHEY, CDR2 SVGEGT, per germline. The length of the CDR3 is 13 residues. V lost 0 bases and J lost 5, with 4 bases in between. The CDR3 here is CASSYSWTGELFF. DNA of the CDR3: TGTGCCAGCAGTTACTCTTGGACCGGGGAGCTGTTTTTT.

The V call is TRBV30, the J call TRBJ2-3; the D is unclear. From germline, CDR1 is GTSNPN and CDR2 SVGIG (reference sequence). The CDR3 has 13 residues. V was pared by 0 bases and J by 3 bases, with 7 bases between. The CDR3 region has the DNA TGTGCCTGGAGTGTCATGGAAACAGATACGCAGTATTTT. This translates into CAWSVMETDTQYF.

In its sample, this clonotype was seen many times. The V gene is TRBV14, the J gene TRBJ1-1; D ambiguous. This CDR3 has 13 amino acids. Trimming stripped 1 base from V and 10 bases from J, with 13 bases between. The germline CDR1 and CDR2 sequences are SGHDN and FVKESK. CDR3 loop: CASSQGLPGRAFF. The CDR3 region has the DNA TGTGCCAGCAGCCAAGGACTCCCTGGACGAGCTTTCTTT.

This clonotype was seen ten or more times. The rearrangement uses TRBV19 and TRBJ1-5; D might be TRBD1 (6 bases). The CDR3 runs to 17 residues. Germline values: CDR1 LNHDA, CDR2 SQIVND (reference sequence). The V end was cut by 5 bases, the J end by 3 bases, with 20 bases between. CDR3 sequence: CASSPRSTGRYNQPQHF. For the CDR3, the DNA is TGTGCCAGTAGTCCCCGGTCGACAGGCCGATACAATCAGCCCCAGCATTTT.

J is TRBJ1-2 and V is TRBV28, with 9 bases identical to TRBD1. Germline V gene data show CDR1 as MDHEN and CDR2 as SYDVKM. CDR3 length: 17 amino acids. The trim removed 3 bases at V and 2 bases at J, leaving 10 bases unmatched. CDR3 amino acids: CASSFGDRVFSNYGYTF. The CDR3 DNA sequence: TGTGCCAGCAGTTTTGGGGACAGGGTCTTTTCGAACTATGGCTACACCTTC.

This clonotype has a count of ten or more. The V gene is TRBV6-2 or TRBV6-3, the J gene TRBJ2-5; D is unclear. The CDR3 contains 11 residues. Germline CDR1 is MNHEY and CDR2 is SVGEGT. V lost 5 bases, J lost 2 bases, and 3 bases lay in between. The CDR3 DNA reads as TGTGCCAGCAGTAATCAAGAGACCCAGTACTTC. Translating it yields CASSNQETQYF.

In this sample, this clonotype turned up a few times. The V gene is TRBV6-2 or TRBV6-3, the J gene TRBJ2-7, with D tentatively TRBD1 (5 bases). This CDR3 has 11 amino acids. Germline-derived CDR1 and CDR2 are MNHEY and SVGEGT. Trimming stripped 6 bases from V and 9 bases from J, with 12 bases between. CDR3 nucleotide sequence: TGTGCCAGCAGAACAGGCCTGGGGCAGTACTTC. This codes for CASRTGLGQYF.

This clonotype was observed at least ten times. The chain combines TRBV5-4 with TRBJ2-1; D unresolved. The CDR3 has 11 amino acids. Germline V gene sequence: CDR1 SGHNT, CDR2 YYREEE (reference sequence). The V end lost 1 base, the J end lost 5 bases, and 1 base lay between the germline ends. The CDR3 protein is CASSLNNEQFF. The CDR3 DNA sequence: TGTGCCAGCAGCTTGAACAATGAGCAGTTCTTC. The variable domain in full, completed from reference TRBV5-4 and TRBJ2-1, reads ETGVTQSPTHLIKTRGQQVTLRCSSQSGHNTVSWYQQALGQGPQFIFQYYREEENGRGNFPPRFSGLQFPNYSSELNVNALELDDSALYLCASSLNNEQFFGPGTRLTVL.

This clonotype was counted at least ten times. The V call is TRBV11-2, the J call TRBJ1-2; D unclear. V was trimmed by 2 bases and J by 7 bases, leaving 20 bases between them. The CDR3 runs to 16 residues. Germline V lookup: CDR1 SGHAT, CDR2 FQNNGV. The CDR3: CASSLTIPAELSGYTF. The CDR3 DNA reads as TGTGCCAGCAGCTTAACCATTCCGGCAGAATTAAGTGGCTACACCTTC.

This clonotype was picked up many times. The V call is TRBV28, the J call TRBJ1-5, with 7 bases matching TRBD1. CDR3 size: 15 residues. V lost 6 bases to trimming and J lost 4 bases; unmatched junction nucleotides: 9. Germline V CDR1 and CDR2: MDHEN, SYDVKM. CDR3 amino acids: CASRTGIGRNQPQHF. Written as DNA, the CDR3 is TGTGCCAGCAGGACAGGGATTGGCCGAAATCAGCCCCAGCATTTT.

This clonotype came up a few times. The J gene is TRBJ2-2, the V gene TRBV6-6; D gene unclear. CDR3 size: 15 residues. CDR1 is MNHNY and CDR2 is SVGAGI in the germline V gene (reference sequence). V lost 3 bases, J lost 0 bases, and 8 bases lay in between. DNA of the CDR3: TGTGCCAGCAGTTATCTACAGTCGAACACCGGGGAGCTGTTTTTT. Its protein product is CASSYLQSNTGELFF.

This clonotype was counted at least ten times. The genes are TRBV28 and TRBJ2-3; D is unclear. V was trimmed by 5 bases and J by 3 bases, leaving 12 bases between them. Germline loops: CDR1 MDHEN, CDR2 SYDVKM. The CDR3 totals 14 residues. The CDR3 coding sequence is TGTGCCAGCAGTGCCCCCCCATTTACAGATACGCAGTATTTT. Its translation: CASSAPPFTDTQYF.

This clonotype was recorded at least ten times. The chain couples TRBV7-9 to TRBJ2-7; perhaps TRBD2 as D (6 bases). V dropped 5 bases and J dropped 0 bases, with 11 bases sitting between them. Germline V gives CDR1 SEHNR, CDR2 FQNEAQ (reference sequence). The CDR3 length is 14 residues. CDR3 amino acids: CASSRSGRSYEQYF. CDR3 in DNA: TGTGCCAGCAGCCGAAGCGGGCGCTCCTACGAGCAGTACTTC.

In its sample, this clonotype was seen a few times. The rearrangement links TRBV11-2 to TRBJ2-3; TRBD2 matches 9 bases. This CDR3 spans 15 amino acids. The ends lost 2 bases at V and 3 bases at J; junction bases unmatched: 3. Germline V gives CDR1 SGHAT, CDR2 FQNNGV. Written as DNA, the CDR3 is TGTGCCAGCAGCTTAATAGCGGGAGTTACAGATACGCAGTATTTT. Its protein is CASSLIAGVTDTQYF.

This clonotype appeared a few times. The chain uses TRBV7-2 and TRBJ2-3; D is possibly TRBD2 (5 bases). Trimming stripped 4 bases from V and 3 bases from J, with 8 bases between. The CDR3 is made up of 13 amino acids. Per the germline V gene, CDR1 is SGHTA and CDR2 is FQGNSA. The CDR3 protein is CASSSQRTDTQYF. The CDR3 DNA reads as TGTGCCAGCAGCTCGCAGCGGACAGATACGCAGTATTTT.

The chain couples TRBV6-2 or TRBV6-3 to TRBJ2-1; 9 nucleotides align to TRBD2. Germline loops: CDR1 MNHEY, CDR2 SVGEGT. This CDR3 is built from 14 residues. V dropped 8 bases and J dropped 0; count of bases not matched to a gene: 2. The CDR3 region is CASLSGSSYNEQFF. The CDR3 DNA reads as TGTGCCAGCCTTAGCGGGAGCTCCTACAATGAGCAGTTCTTC.

The V and J genes are TRBV10-3 and TRBJ1-1; D may be TRBD1 (5 bases). The CDR3 spans 13 residues. Germline CDR1 and CDR2: ENHRY and SYGVKD. The V and J ends lost 5 bases and 3 bases respectively, with 10 bases between them. The CDR3 DNA is TGTGCCATCAGTCGAACAGGCGACACTGAAGCTTTCTTT. It codes for CAISRTGDTEAFF.

This clonotype was seen more than once but under ten times. The V and J genes are TRBV29-1 and TRBJ2-7; 10 nucleotides align to TRBD1. Germline V gene data show CDR1 as SQVTM and CDR2 as ANQGSEA. V shed 7 bases and J 4 bases; nucleotides not matched to a gene: 4. The CDR3 totals 12 residues. The CDR3 protein is CSARTGGYEQYF. Here the CDR3 DNA reads TGCAGCGCACGGACAGGGGGGTACGAGCAGTACTTC.

There are many counts of this clonotype. The chain couples TRBV18 to TRBJ2-1; D is perhaps TRBD2 (6 bases). This CDR3 has 13 amino acids. Germline CDR1 reads KGHSH; CDR2 reads LQKENI. Trimming removed 6 bases from V and 8 bases from J, with 14 bases in between. The CDR3 sequence: CASSAGGTDEQFF. The DNA for the CDR3 is TGTGCCAGCTCCGCTGGGGGGACGGATGAGCAGTTCTTC.

This clonotype was seen a handful of times. The chain has TRBV29-1 and TRBJ2-7, with TRBD2 as a possible D gene (6 bases). Germline CDR1 and CDR2: SQVTM and ANQGSEA. CDR3 length: 12 amino acids. The CDR3 loop reads CSGGTDPYEQYF. CDR3 nucleotide sequence: TGCAGTGGGGGGACGGATCCCTACGAGCAGTACTTC.

This clonotype has a count of ten or more. The chain carries TRBV4-2 and TRBJ2-7; 7 bases fit TRBD2. The CDR3 has 16 amino acids. The junction had 5 bases not matched to a gene; V was cut back by 0 bases and J by 0 bases. CDR1 and CDR2 (germline): LGHNA, YNFKEQ. CDR3 sequence (DNA): TGTGCCAGCAGCCAAGAGGTCCAGCGGGACTCCTACGAGCAGTACTTC. Translation gives CASSQEVQRDSYEQYF.